This T cell receptor (beta chain) was profiled in a study of CD8 T cells in Susac syndrome. Study-level findings and limits: The study recognized that its TCR sequencing and HLA analysis covered a relatively small number of individuals.

A note on this clonotype: Its antigen is still unknown.

TCR beta was sequenced from blood CD8+ and CD4+ T cells. Random hexamers were used to reverse transcribe roughly 0.45 to 1 ug of RNA. MiXCR was run by TCRdb on the immunoSEQ multiplex PCR reads, yielding one entry per CDR3 protein. The sample yields roughly 330,000 distinct CDR3 sequences, about 90% seen once. V shed 4 bases and J 1 base; nucleotides not matched to a gene: 6. CDR1 SGDLS and CDR2 YYNGEE come from the germline V gene. The CDR3 extends over 15 amino acids. The rearrangement uses TRBV9 and TRBJ1-1; TRBD1 matches at 8 bases. The sequencing sample was made of CD4+ T cells from PBMCs. The TCR was taken from a human donor with multiple sclerosis. CDR3 nucleotide sequence: TGTGCCAGCAGCCCGACCGGGACAGGGAACACTGAAGCTTTCTTT. Protein: CASSPTGTGNTEAFF.